This T cell receptor (beta chain) appears in the sequencing data of a study of T cells in Graves' hyperthyroidism and ophthalmopathy. The investigators amplified TCR beta CDR3 regions from RNA transcripts. The HTBI primer set drove a first-round RT-PCR of the TCR CDR3. TCRdb reprocessed the multiplex PCR reads with MiXCR, giving one entry per CDR3 protein. This repertoire shows approximately 400,000 distinct CDR3 sequences, roughly 14% found once; its top ten account for around an eighth. This clonotype was observed once. No antigen is known for it. Study-level points and caveats: It was a median about 6 months before onset that the model predicted ophthalmopathy. Also found in blood were most expanded thyroid clonotypes above 0.001.

This receptor was identified in a woman under 30 with Graves' hyperthyroidism. Sequenced material: blood.

DNA for the CDR3: TGTGCCAGCAGCGGACTAGCGGGGGCCTTGAACACCGGGGAGCTGTTTTTT. This translates into CASSGLAGALNTGELFF. V is TRBV12-3 or TRBV12-4 and J is TRBJ2-2, with 13 positions matching TRBD2. The CDR3 is 17 residues long. The V segment lost 6 bases and the J segment 1 base; nucleotides outside the gene matches: 5.